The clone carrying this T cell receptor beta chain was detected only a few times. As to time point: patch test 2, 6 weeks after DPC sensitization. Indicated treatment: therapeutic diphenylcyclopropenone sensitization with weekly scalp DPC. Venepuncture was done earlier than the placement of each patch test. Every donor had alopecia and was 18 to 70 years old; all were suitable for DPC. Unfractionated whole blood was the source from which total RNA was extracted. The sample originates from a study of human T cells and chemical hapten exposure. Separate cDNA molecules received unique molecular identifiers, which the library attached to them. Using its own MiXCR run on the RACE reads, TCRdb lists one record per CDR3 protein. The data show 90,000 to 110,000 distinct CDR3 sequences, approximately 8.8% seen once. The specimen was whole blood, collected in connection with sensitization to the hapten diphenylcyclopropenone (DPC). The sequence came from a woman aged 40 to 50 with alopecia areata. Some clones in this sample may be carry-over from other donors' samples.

CDR3 sequence (DNA): TGCGCCAGCAGCCAGACTAGGACGGCTGAAGCTTTCTTT. Amino acids: CASSQTRTAEAFF. The V and J genes are TRBV4-1 and TRBJ1-1; no clear D. CDR1 is MGHRA, CDR2 YSYEKL, per germline. The CDR3 loop spans 13 amino acids. Deletions cut 3 bases from V and 6 bases from J, with 11 bases between.